This T cell receptor beta chain was identified during a study of T-cell memory formation after mild COVID-19. The V gene's germline CDR1 is DFQATT and CDR2 SNEGSKA (reference sequence). This CDR3 comprises 14 residues. The V gene end was trimmed by 1 base and the J gene end by 1 base; junction bases not matched to a gene: 3. TCRdb independently ran MiXCR on the 5' RACE reads; one entry per CDR3 protein. The sample records about 470,000 distinct CDR3 sequences, 15% to 20% being singletons. This TCR came from an adult woman who had mild COVID-19 (a few samples of this study predate the infection). Cell type and time point are not known. The J gene is TRBJ1-1, the V gene TRBV20-1; 7 bases match TRBD1. Input material: PBMCs or a T cell subset sorted from them (not recorded which). The CDR3 protein is CSARARTGNTEAFF. The DNA of the CDR3 is TGCAGTGCTAGAGCCCGGACAGGGAACACTGAAGCTTTCTTT.